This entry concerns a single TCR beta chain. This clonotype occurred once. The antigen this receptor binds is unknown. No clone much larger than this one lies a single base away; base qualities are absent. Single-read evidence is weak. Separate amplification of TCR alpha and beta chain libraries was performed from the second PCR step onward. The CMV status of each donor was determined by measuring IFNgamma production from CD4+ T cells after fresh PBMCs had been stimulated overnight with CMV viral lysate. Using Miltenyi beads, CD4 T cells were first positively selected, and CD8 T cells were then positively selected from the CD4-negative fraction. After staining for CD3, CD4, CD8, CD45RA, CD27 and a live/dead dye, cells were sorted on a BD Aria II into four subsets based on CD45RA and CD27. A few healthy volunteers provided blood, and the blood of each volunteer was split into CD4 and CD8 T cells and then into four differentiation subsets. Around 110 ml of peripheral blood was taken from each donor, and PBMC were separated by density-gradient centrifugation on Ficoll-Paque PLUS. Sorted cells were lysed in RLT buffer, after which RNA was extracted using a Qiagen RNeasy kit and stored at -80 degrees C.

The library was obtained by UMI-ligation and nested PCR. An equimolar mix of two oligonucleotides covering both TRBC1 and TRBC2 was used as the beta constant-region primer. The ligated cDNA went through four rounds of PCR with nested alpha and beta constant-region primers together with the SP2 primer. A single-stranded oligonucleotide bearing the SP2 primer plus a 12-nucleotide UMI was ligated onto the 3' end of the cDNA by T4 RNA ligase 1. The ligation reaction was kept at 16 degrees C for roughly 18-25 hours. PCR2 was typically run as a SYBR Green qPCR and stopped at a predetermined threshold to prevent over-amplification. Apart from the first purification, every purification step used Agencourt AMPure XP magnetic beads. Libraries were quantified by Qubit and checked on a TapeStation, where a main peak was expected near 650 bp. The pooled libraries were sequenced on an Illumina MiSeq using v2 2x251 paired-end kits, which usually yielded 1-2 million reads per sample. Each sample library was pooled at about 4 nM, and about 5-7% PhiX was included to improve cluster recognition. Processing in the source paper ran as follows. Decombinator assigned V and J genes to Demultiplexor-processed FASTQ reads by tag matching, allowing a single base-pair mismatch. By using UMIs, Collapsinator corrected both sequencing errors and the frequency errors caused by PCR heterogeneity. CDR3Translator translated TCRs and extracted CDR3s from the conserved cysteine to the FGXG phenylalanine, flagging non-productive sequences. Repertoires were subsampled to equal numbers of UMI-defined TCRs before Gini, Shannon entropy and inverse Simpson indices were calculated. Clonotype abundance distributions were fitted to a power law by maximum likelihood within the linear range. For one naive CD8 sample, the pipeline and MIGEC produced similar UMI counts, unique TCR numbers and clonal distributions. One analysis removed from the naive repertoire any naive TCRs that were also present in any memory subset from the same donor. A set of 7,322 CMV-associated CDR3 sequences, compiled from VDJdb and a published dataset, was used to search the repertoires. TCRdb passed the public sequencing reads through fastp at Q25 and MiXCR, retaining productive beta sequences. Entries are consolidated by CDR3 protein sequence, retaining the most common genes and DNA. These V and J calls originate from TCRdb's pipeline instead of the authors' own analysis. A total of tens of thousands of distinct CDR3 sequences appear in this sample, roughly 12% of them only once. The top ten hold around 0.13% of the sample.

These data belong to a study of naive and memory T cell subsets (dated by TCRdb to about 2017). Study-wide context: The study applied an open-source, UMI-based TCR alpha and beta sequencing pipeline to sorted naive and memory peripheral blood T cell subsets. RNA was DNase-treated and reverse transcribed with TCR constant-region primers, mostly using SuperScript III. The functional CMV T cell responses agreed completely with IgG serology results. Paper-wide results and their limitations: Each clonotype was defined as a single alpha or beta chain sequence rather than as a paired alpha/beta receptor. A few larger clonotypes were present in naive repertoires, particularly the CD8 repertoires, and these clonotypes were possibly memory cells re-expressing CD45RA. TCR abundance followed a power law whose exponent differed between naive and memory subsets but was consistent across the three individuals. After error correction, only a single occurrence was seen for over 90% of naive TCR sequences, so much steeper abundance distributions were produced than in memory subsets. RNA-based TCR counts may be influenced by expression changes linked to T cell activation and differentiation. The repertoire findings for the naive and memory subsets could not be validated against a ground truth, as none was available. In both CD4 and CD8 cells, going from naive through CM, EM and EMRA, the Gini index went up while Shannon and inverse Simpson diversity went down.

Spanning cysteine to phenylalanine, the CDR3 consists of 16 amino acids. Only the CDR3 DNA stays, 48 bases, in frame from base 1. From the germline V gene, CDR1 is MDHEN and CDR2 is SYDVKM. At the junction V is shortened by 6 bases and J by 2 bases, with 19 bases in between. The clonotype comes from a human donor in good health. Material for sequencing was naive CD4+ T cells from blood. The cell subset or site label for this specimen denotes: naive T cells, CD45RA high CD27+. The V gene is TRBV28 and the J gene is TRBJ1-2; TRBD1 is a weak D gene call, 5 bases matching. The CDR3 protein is CASSSGNGRKNYGYTF. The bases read TGTGCCAGCAGCTCAGGGAACGGACGGAAAAACTATGGCTACACCTTC.